The rows below give T cell receptor beta chains drawn from one sample of a study of shared clonotypes between healthy human individuals. Only in-frame clones appear in the TCRdb table, and some are missing; sequencing was by immunoSEQ multiplex PCR. The sample has roughly 2,000,000 clones, around 93% seen once. Sequenced material: naive CD8+ T cells from PBMCs. The receptors come from a man aged 18 to 29 in good health. Some clones in this sample may be carry-over from other donors' samples. Both conserved end residues are part of each CDR3. The order of the fields is D gene, clone size, J gene, V gene, CDR3 protein, CDR3 DNA. A D gene is named only where the DNA matches it firmly. The size field is filled for only some rows; it gives once, few, many or a size class.

>TRBD1|NA|TRBJ1-2|TRBV28
CASSQDRGLHGYTF
TGTGCCAGCAGCCAGGACAGGGGTTTACATGGCTACACCTTC
>NA|NA|TRBJ1-2|TRBV4-1
CASSSKASNYGYTF
TGCGCCAGCAGTAGTAAGGCTTCTAACTATGGCTACACCTTC
>NA|NA|TRBJ1-4|TRBV7-9
CASSPPAPNEKLFF
TGTGCCAGCAGCCCCCCGGCACCGAATGAAAAACTGTTTTTT
>NA|NA|TRBJ1-3|TRBV28
CAIGWIGSGNTIYF
TGTGCCATCGGGTGGATTGGCTCTGGAAACACCATATATTTT
>NA|NA|TRBJ1-4|TRBV6-5
CASRDLGGRYEKLFF
TGTGCCAGCAGGGACCTTGGGGGCCGTTATGAAAAACTGTTTTTT
>NA|few|TRBJ2-1|TRBV7-3
CASSEWGNEQFF
TGTGCCAGCAGCGAATGGGGAAATGAGCAGTTCTTC
>TRBD2|NA|TRBJ2-7|TRBV10-3
CAISEGTRGYEQYF
TGTGCCATCAGTGAAGGGACTAGGGGATACGAGCAGTACTTC
>NA|NA|TRBJ2-7|TRBV5-1
CASSTPHEQYF
TGCGCCAGCAGCACCCCCCACGAGCAGTACTTC
>NA|NA|TRBJ1-2|TRBV6-5
CATHYLDYGYTF
TGTGCCACCCACTACCTCGACTATGGCTACACCTTC
>TRBD1|once|TRBJ2-7|TRBV30
CAWSVGQGISYEQYF
TGTGCCTGGAGTGTAGGACAGGGTATCTCCTACGAGCAGTACTTC
>NA|NA|TRBJ1-1|TRBV7-9
CASSLDIGLMNTEAFF
TGTGCCAGCAGCTTAGATATAGGCCTCATGAACACTGAAGCTTTCTTT
>NA|NA|TRBJ2-7|TRBV19
CASSDLGYEQYF
TGTGCCAGTAGTGATTTGGGGTACGAGCAGTACTTC
>NA|NA|TRBJ2-3|TRBV7-6
CASSLDVAGSTDTQYF
TGTGCCAGCAGCTTAGACGTGGCAGGGAGCACAGATACGCAGTATTTT
>NA|NA|TRBJ2-7|TRBV29-1
CSVYERRGGEQYF
TGCAGCGTTTATGAGCGTCGAGGAGGCGAGCAGTACTTC
>TRBD1|NA|TRBJ1-1|TRBV6-6
CASSSNRGTEAFF
TGTGCCAGCAGCAGCAACAGGGGCACTGAAGCTTTCTTT
>NA|NA|TRBJ2-3|TRBV29-1
CSVVWGTFLGGTDTQYF
TGCAGCGTTGTTTGGGGGACTTTTCTTGGGGGCACAGATACGCAGTATTTT
>TRBD2|NA|TRBJ2-7|TRBV9
CASSVGGGDYEQYF
TGTGCCAGCAGCGTAGGGGGAGGGGACTACGAGCAGTACTTC
>NA|NA|TRBJ2-6|TRBV5-1
CASSERVFGANVLTF
TGCGCCAGCAGCGAGCGAGTCTTTGGGGCCAACGTCCTGACTTTC
>TRBD1|NA|TRBJ1-2|TRBV27
CASSLGTGDGYTF
TGTGCCAGCAGTCTCGGGACAGGGGATGGCTACACCTTC
>TRBD2|once|TRBJ2-7|TRBV6-5
CASSYGLAGAYEQYF
TGTGCCAGCAGTTACGGACTAGCGGGAGCTTACGAGCAGTACTTC
>NA|NA|TRBJ2-1|TRBV2
CASIAGAGVNNEQFF
TGTGCCAGCATCGCAGGGGCGGGGGTAAACAATGAGCAGTTCTTC
>NA|NA|TRBJ1-2|TRBV27
CASSFQDSRYGYTF
TGTGCCAGCAGTTTCCAGGACAGCCGCTATGGCTACACCTTC
>NA|NA|TRBJ2-2|TRBV7-9
CASSPGTPSTGELFF
TGTGCCAGCAGCCCCGGGACGCCGAGTACCGGGGAGCTGTTTTTT
>TRBD2|NA|TRBJ2-7|TRBV7-9
CASSLRASGLEQYF
TGTGCCAGCAGCTTAAGAGCTAGCGGGCTCGAGCAGTACTTC
>TRBD2|once|TRBJ2-3|TRBV27
CASSLVLAGGSTQYF
TGTGCCAGCAGTTTAGTACTAGCGGGAGGGTCTACGCAGTATTTT
>TRBD2|NA|TRBJ2-1|TRBV4-3
CASSQRTSGYNEQFF
TGCGCCAGCAGCCAAAGGACTAGCGGATACAATGAGCAGTTCTTC
>TRBD2|NA|TRBJ2-7|TRBV14
CASRADASGSYEQYF
TGTGCCAGCAGGGCTGACGCTAGCGGTTCCTACGAGCAGTACTTC
>NA|NA|TRBJ2-5|TRBV7-9
CASSLGKLAAKETQYF
TGTGCCAGCAGCTTAGGAAAACTAGCTGCGAAAGAGACCCAGTACTTC
>NA|NA|TRBJ2-1|TRBV27
CASSLGINNEQFF
TGTGCCAGCAGTTTAGGCATCAACAATGAGCAGTTCTTC
>NA|NA|TRBJ2-2|TRBV10-3
CAIGAAGRNTGELFF
TGTGCCATCGGGGCTGCCGGGAGGAACACCGGGGAGCTGTTTTTT
>TRBD1|NA|TRBJ2-7|TRBV4-1
CASSLGQGYEQYF
TGCGCCAGCAGCCTAGGACAGGGCTACGAGCAGTACTTC
>NA|NA|TRBJ1-5|TRBV28
CASSLFRYNQPQHF
TGTGCCAGCAGTTTGTTCAGATACAATCAGCCCCAGCATTTT
>NA|once|TRBJ2-5|TRBV29-1
CSGGIWGKGEETQYF
TGCAGCGGTGGAATATGGGGCAAAGGGGAAGAGACCCAGTACTTC
>NA|NA|TRBJ1-4|TRBV6-1
CASSEASSNLLGTKLFF
TGTGCCAGCAGTGAAGCTTCCTCTAATCTTCTTGGGACTAAACTGTTTTTT
>TRBD1|NA|TRBJ1-1|TRBV19
CASSRPQGAFNTEAFF
TGTGCCAGTAGTAGACCACAGGGGGCCTTCAACACTGAAGCTTTCTTT
>NA|NA|TRBJ2-3|TRBV9
CASSVQGKDTQYF
TGTGCCAGCAGCGTACAGGGGAAAGATACGCAGTATTTT
>NA|NA|TRBJ2-1|TRBV29-1
CSVGSSRDYNEQFF
TGCAGCGTTGGCTCCTCCCGGGACTACAATGAGCAGTTCTTC
>NA|NA|TRBJ1-5|TRBV10-1
CASSSSGTQPQHF
NA
>TRBD2|NA|TRBJ2-1|TRBV7-9
CASSTLAGDHEQFF
TGTGCCAGCAGCACACTAGCGGGAGATCATGAGCAGTTCTTC